A single sample is the source of the 13 T cell receptor beta chains below, sequenced in a study of cytomegalovirus exposure and HLA in healthy donors. It was with 60 Vbeta and 13 Jbeta primers that the PCR ran. The protocol was immunoSEQ multiplex PCR, while the TCRdb copy is restricted to in-frame clones and leaves out a portion. The sample shows around 100,000 clones, roughly 71% of them seen only once. Specimen: PBMCs. The receptors shown here come from a young man in good health and CMV-seropositive.

The chain combines TRBV5-1 with TRBJ2-7, with D possibly matching TRBD1 (6 bases). Germline loops: CDR1 SGHRS, CDR2 YFSETQ. The CDR3 covers 16 residues. Trimming took 4 bases from V and 0 from J, leaving 17 bases between them. CDR3 in amino acids: CASSVNRAQSSYEQYF. The CDR3 nucleotides are TGCGCCAGCAGCGTAAACAGGGCGCAGAGCTCCTACGAGCAGTACTTC.

The rearrangement uses TRBV30 and TRBJ2-2; D unclear. CDR1 and CDR2 from the germline V gene are GTSNPN and SVGIG (reference sequence). The V gene lost 2 bases and the J gene lost 6 bases, with 10 bases spanning the gap. There are 13 residues in the CDR3. CDR3 region: CAWSIRRSGELFF. DNA for the CDR3: TGTGCCTGGAGTATCCGGCGGTCCGGGGAGCTGTTTTTT. Variable domain in full (rest from reference TRBV30 and TRBJ2-2): SQTIHQWPATLVQPVGSPLSLECTVEGTSNPNLYWYRQAAGRGLQLLFYSVGIGQISSEVPQNLSASRPQDRQFILSSKKLLLSDSGFYLCAWSIRRSGELFFGEGSRLTVL.

The sample holds a few counts of this clone. The rearrangement uses TRBV28 and TRBJ2-3, with a tentative D call TRBD1 (5 bases). CDR1 and CDR2 from the germline V gene are MDHEN and SYDVKM. The CDR3 consists of 17 residues. V lost 5 bases and J lost 1, with 19 bases in between. The CDR3 DNA reads TGTGCCAGCAGTATGATCGGGCAGGGCGAGGGCACAGATACGCAGTATTTT. It is translated as CASSMIGQGEGTDTQYF.

The rearrangement uses TRBV6-4 and TRBJ2-5; D not resolved. With 0 bases removed from V and 0 bases from J, the gap between germline ends came to 8 bases. This CDR3 spans 15 amino acids. Germline V gives CDR1 MRHNA, CDR2 SNTAGT. CDR3 coding DNA: TGTGCCAGCAGTGACTCGATAGCACACCAAGAGACCCAGTACTTC. Translation: CASSDSIAHQETQYF.

This chain joins TRBV6-1 and TRBJ2-7, with 7 bases lining up with TRBD1. With V trimmed by 2 bases and J by 1 base, 14 bases remained unmatched. CDR3 length: 18 amino acids. Germline CDR1 MNHNS, CDR2 SASEGT. In nucleotides, the CDR3 is TGTGCCAGCAGTGAATGGCGACAGGGCCCGAAACTATCCTACGAGCAGTACGTC. Amino acids: CASSEWRQGPKLSYEQYV.

The chain employs TRBV2 and TRBJ2-5; 7 nucleotides match TRBD1. The CDR3 runs to 13 residues. The germline CDR1 and CDR2 sequences are SNHLY and FYNNEI. The junction had 2 bases not matched to a gene; V was cut back by 1 base and J by 6 bases. The CDR3 DNA follows: TGTGCCAGCAGTGAAGACAGGGGCCAGACCCAGTACTTC. Translated: CASSEDRGQTQYF. Using reference TRBV2 and TRBJ2-5 for the parts outside the CDR3, the full variable domain is EPEVTQTPSHQVTQMGQEVILRCVPISNHLYFYWYRQILGQKVEFLVSFYNNEISEKSEIFDDQFSVERPDGSNFTLKIRSTKLEDSAMYFCASSEDRGQTQYFGPGTRLLVL.

The chain joins TRBV11-2 to TRBJ2-6; D call uncertain. CDR1 is SGHAT and CDR2 is FQNNGV in the germline V gene. V gave up 6 bases and J gave up 4 bases, with 7 bases separating them. CDR3 length: 13 amino acids. CDR3 protein: CASRAIGANVLTF. CDR3 nucleotides: TGTGCCAGCAGAGCAATAGGGGCCAACGTCCTGACTTTC.

The chain couples TRBV9 to TRBJ2-3, with D perhaps matching TRBD2 (5 bases). With 7 bases removed from V and 6 bases from J, the gap between germline ends came to 9 bases. This CDR3 has 11 residues. CDR1 SGDLS and CDR2 YYNGEE come from the germline V gene. Written as DNA, the CDR3 is TGTGCCAGCGGTTCGGGGGATACGCAGTATTTT. Translated, it gives CASGSGDTQYF.

This clone was observed a handful of times. V and J are TRBV11-3 and TRBJ1-1; no reliable D call. CDR1 and CDR2 (germline): SGHNT, YENEEA. The CDR3 has 14 residues. V was trimmed by 3 bases and J by 2 bases, leaving 10 bases between them. This chain's CDR3 is CASSFGGTNTEAFF. CDR3 sequence (DNA): TGTGCCAGCAGCTTCGGCGGCACAAACACTGAAGCTTTCTTT.

The CDR3 DNA reads TGTGCCAGCATCGAAGGGGGAGGGCAACCCACGGCCCAGCATTTT. Translated: CASIEGGGQPTAQHF. The V call is TRBV6-1, the J call TRBJ1-5; TRBD1 might be the D (6 bases). The CDR3 consists of 15 residues. With 7 bases removed from V and 11 bases from J, the gap between germline ends came to 24 bases. Germline CDR1 reads MNHNS; CDR2 reads SASEGT.

The chain recombines TRBV6-5 with TRBJ2-1; 8 bases match TRBD2. This CDR3 contains 16 residues. CDR1 and CDR2 from the germline V gene are MNHEY and SVGAGI. Trimming cost V 2 bases and J 4 bases; bases outside gene matches: 7. The CDR3 loop reads CASSYALSGAYNEQFF. In DNA, the CDR3 is TGTGCCAGCAGTTACGCTCTTAGCGGGGCATACAATGAGCAGTTCTTC.

This clone was found a few times. The chain recombines TRBV6-5 with TRBJ2-5; TRBD2 aligns across 7 bases. CDR1 is MNHEY, CDR2 SVGAGI, per germline. The CDR3 covers 16 residues. The trim removed 2 bases at V and 5 bases at J, leaving 11 bases unmatched. Written as DNA, the CDR3 is TGTGCCAGCAGTTACGGACTAGAACGAGGTGGTGAGACCCAGTACTTC. Its translation: CASSYGLERGGETQYF.

The gene calls are TRBV5-1 and TRBJ2-2, with D maybe TRBD1 (5 bases). Between the trimmed V and J ends, which lost 0 bases and 6 bases, there was a span of 6 bases. The germline CDR1 and CDR2 sequences are SGHRS and YFSETQ. The CDR3 contains 13 residues. CDR3 protein: CASSLEGSGELFF. The CDR3 nucleotides are TGCGCCAGCAGCTTGGAGGGGTCCGGGGAGCTGTTTTTT.